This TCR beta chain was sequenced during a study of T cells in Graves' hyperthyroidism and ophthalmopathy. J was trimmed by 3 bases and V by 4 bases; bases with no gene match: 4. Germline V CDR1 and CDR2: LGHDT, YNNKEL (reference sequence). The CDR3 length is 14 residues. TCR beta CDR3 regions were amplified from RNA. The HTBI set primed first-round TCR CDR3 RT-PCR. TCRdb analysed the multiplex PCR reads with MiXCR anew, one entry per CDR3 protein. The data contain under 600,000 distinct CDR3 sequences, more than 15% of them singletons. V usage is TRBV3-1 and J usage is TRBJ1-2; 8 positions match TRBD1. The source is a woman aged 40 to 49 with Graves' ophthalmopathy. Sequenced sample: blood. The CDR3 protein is CASSPDRVYYGYTF. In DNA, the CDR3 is TGTGCCAGCAGCCCGGACAGGGTTTACTATGGCTACACCTTC.